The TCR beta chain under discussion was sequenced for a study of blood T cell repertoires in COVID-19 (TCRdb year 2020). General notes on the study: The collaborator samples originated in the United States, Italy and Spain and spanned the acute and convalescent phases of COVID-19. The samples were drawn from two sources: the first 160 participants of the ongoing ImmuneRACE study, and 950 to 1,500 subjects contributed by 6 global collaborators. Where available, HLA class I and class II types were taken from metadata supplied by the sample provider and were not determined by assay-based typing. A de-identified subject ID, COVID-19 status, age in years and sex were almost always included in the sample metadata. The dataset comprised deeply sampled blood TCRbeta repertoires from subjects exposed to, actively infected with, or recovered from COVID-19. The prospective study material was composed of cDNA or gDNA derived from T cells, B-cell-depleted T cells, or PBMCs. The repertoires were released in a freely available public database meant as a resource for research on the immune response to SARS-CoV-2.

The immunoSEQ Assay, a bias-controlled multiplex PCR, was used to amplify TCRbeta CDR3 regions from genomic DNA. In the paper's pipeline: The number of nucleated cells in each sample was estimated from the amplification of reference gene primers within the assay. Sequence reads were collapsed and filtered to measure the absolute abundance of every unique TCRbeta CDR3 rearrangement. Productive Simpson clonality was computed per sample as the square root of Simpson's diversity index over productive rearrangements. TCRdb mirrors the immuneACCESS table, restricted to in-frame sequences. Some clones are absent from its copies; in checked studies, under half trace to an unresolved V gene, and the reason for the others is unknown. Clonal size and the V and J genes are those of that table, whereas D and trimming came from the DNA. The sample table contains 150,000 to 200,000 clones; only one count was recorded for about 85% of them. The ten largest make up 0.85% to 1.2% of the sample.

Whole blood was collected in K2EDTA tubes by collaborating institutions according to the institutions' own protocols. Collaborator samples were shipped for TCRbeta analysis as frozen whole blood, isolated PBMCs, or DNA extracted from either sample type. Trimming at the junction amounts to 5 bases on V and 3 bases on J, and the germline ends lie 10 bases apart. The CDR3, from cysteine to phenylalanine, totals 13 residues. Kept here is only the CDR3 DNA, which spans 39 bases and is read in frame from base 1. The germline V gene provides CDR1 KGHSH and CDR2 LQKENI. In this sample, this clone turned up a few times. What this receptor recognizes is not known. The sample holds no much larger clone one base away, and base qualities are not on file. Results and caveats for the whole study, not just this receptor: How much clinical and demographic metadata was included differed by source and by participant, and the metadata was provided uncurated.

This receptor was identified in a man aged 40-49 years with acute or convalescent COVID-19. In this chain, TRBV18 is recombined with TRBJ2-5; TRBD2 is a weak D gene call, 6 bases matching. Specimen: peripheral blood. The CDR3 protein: CASSTRLEETQYF. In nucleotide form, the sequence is TGTGCCAGCTCAACCCGACTAGAAGAGACCCAGTACTTC. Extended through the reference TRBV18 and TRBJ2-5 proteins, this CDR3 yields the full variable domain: NAGVMQNPRHLVRRRGQEARLRCSPMKGHSHVYWYRQLPEEGLKFMVYLQKENIIDESGMPKERFSAEFPKEGPSILRIQQVVRGDSAAYFCASSTRLEETQYFGPGTRLLVL.